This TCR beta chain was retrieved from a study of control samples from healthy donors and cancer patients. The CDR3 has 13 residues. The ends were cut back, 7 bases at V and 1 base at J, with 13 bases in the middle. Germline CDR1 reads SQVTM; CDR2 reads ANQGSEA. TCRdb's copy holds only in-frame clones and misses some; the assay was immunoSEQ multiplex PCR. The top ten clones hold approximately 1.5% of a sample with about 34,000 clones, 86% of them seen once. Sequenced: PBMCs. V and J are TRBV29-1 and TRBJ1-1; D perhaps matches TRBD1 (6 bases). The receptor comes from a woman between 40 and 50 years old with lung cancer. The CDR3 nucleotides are TGCAGCGCCCGGGGCAGGGGGAACACTGAAGCTTTCTTT. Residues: CSARGRGNTEAFF. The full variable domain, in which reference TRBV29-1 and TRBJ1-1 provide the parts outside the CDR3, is SAVISQKPSRDICQRGTSLTIQCQVDSQVTMMFWYRQQPGQSLTLIATANQGSEATYESGFVIDKFPISRPNLTFSTLTVSNMSPEDSSIYLCSARGRGNTEAFFGQGTRLTVV.